This T cell receptor (beta chain) was captured by sequencing in a study of a mutant IDH1 vaccine in newly diagnosed glioma. As for this clone: Its antigen is undetermined.

CDR1 is SGHRS, CDR2 YFSETQ, per germline. With 3 bases clipped from V and 1 base from J, the junction kept 12 bases outside the gene matches. This CDR3 is built from 19 residues. TCRdb keeps only in-frame clones here, not all; method: immunoSEQ multiplex PCR. The top ten clones hold approximately 5% of a sample with 77,000 or so clones, over 75% of them seen once. Time point here: week 47, end of study. Each vaccine dose was 300 ug of mutant IDH1 20-mer peptide, with topical imiquimod. The rearrangement joins TRBV5-1 to TRBJ2-6, with TRBD1 matching 8 bases. Source: PBMCs, taken from a glioma patient whose treatment included an IDH1 peptide vaccine. The clonotype originates from a man aged 35 to 55 with glioma. The CDR3 protein is CASSSEWTGRRSGANVLTF. CDR3 bases: TGCGCCAGCAGCTCCGAATGGACAGGGAGGCGGTCTGGGGCCAACGTCCTGACTTTC.